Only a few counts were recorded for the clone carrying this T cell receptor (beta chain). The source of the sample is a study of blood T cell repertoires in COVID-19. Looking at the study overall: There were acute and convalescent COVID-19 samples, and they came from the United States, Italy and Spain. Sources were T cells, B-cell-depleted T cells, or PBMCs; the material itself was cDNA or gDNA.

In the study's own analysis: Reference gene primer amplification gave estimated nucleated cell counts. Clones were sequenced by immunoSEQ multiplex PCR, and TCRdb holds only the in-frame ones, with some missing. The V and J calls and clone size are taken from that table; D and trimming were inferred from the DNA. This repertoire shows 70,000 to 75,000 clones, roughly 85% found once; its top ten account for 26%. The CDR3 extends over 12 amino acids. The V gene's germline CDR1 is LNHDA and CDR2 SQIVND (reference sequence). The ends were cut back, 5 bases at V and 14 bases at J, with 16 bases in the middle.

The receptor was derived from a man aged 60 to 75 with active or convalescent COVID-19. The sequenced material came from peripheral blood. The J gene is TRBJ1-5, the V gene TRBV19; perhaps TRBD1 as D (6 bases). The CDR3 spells CASSSIWTEKHF. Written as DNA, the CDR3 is TGTGCCAGTAGTTCCATTTGGACAGAAAAGCATTTT.